Its frequency marks the clone carrying this T cell receptor beta chain as medium-sized. Its matching antigen is unknown. TRB was amplified by touch-down multiplex PCR, primer pools A and B combined. Each CDR3 protein gets one entry in TCRdb, which reprocessed the multiplex PCR reads and gives no DNA. There are thousands of distinct CDR3 sequences in the sample, with 3% to 3.5% held by the top ten. The data belong to a study of T cell clusters in autoimmune cytopenias. TRB amplification used around 270 ng of peripheral blood genomic DNA. This CDR3 has 13 amino acids. In germline, CDR1 is ENHRY, CDR2 SYGVKD. Broader study findings: TRB repertoire shifts in secondary cytopenia and chronic lymphocytic leukemia mostly reflected lymphoma, not autoimmunity.

This receptor was taken from a human donor with an autoimmune cytopenia or autoimmune hepatitis (not recorded which). J is TRBJ2-7 and V is TRBV10-3. Source material: peripheral blood. This chain's CDR3 is CAISDEDSYEQYF.